Below, 26 T cell receptor beta chains from the same sample are listed, as sequenced in a study of cytomegalovirus exposure and HLA in healthy donors. Clones were read by immunoSEQ multiplex PCR, and TCRdb kept only the in-frame ones, dropping some. Found here are tens of thousands of clones, 93% of them singletons; the top ten hold 3% to 4%. The specimen was PBMCs. The origin of the receptors is a woman aged 25 to 45 in good health and CMV-seronegative.

The chain joins TRBV7-2 to TRBJ1-2; TRBD1 might be the D (5 bases). V lost 1 base and J 8 bases, leaving 14 bases between the germline ends. Germline V gene lookup returns CDR1 SGHTA and CDR2 FQGNSA. The CDR3 is made up of 14 amino acids. The CDR3: CASSLVGQGSGYTF. CDR3 nucleotides: TGTGCCAGCAGCTTAGTAGGGCAGGGAAGCGGCTACACCTTC.

The genes are TRBV18 and TRBJ1-1; no definite D call. Trimming stripped 5 bases from V and 8 bases from J, with 15 bases between. This CDR3 region has 13 residues. Germline V lookup: CDR1 KGHSH, CDR2 LQKENI. In DNA form, the CDR3 reads TGTGCCAGCTCATCGACACTGTCGGGGGAAGCTTTCTTT. As protein: CASSSTLSGEAFF.

The chain links TRBV19 to TRBJ1-5; TRBD1 aligns across 9 bases. Germline values: CDR1 LNHDA, CDR2 SQIVND (reference sequence). The CDR3 spans 15 residues. V was clipped by 6 bases and J by 6 bases; unmatched bases: 9. CDR3 loop: CASRTGTGFTQPQHF. The CDR3 DNA reads as TGTGCCAGTAGGACCGGGACAGGGTTTACTCAGCCCCAGCATTTT.

The CDR3 loop reads CASSSSRGSSEKLFF. The CDR3 DNA sequence: TGCGCCAGCAGCTCCTCCCGCGGATCCAGCGAAAAACTGTTTTTT. The rearrangement uses TRBV5-1 and TRBJ1-4; the D is unclear. The V gene lost 3 bases and the J gene lost 8 bases, with 17 bases spanning the gap. Germline CDR1 and CDR2: SGHRS and YFSETQ. The CDR3 runs to 15 residues.

The rearrangement joins TRBV18 to TRBJ1-1; possibly TRBD1 for D (6 bases). The CDR3 is 16 amino acids. Germline lookup yields CDR1 KGHSH and CDR2 LQKENI. Trimming pared 3 bases from V and 5 bases from J, leaving 19 bases between. CDR3 in amino acids: CASSPTGPQGGTEAFF. CDR3 nucleotides: TGTGCCAGCTCACCTACCGGGCCACAGGGAGGGACTGAAGCTTTCTTT.

This sequence joins TRBV6-5 and TRBJ2-1, with 9 bases lining up with TRBD1. Germline V gives CDR1 MNHEY, CDR2 SVGAGI. The CDR3 sequence is 15 residues long. V lost 6 bases and J lost 4; bases outside the gene matches: 7. The chain's CDR3 is CASSDDRGGYNEQFF. Written as DNA, the CDR3 is TGTGCCAGCAGCGACGACAGGGGGGGTTACAATGAGCAGTTCTTC.

This chain connects TRBV11-2 to TRBJ1-5; D call uncertain. The V gene's germline CDR1 is SGHAT and CDR2 FQNNGV. Trimming stripped 5 bases from V and 6 bases from J, with 8 bases between. CDR3 size: 12 residues. The CDR3 DNA reads TGTGCCAGCAGCCTAGGGAGTCAGCCCCAGCATTTT. This sequence encodes CASSLGSQPQHF.

The V call is TRBV5-5, the J call TRBJ2-4; D might be TRBD1 (5 bases). The germline CDR1 and CDR2 sequences are SGHKS and YYEKEE (reference sequence). V was cut by 1 base and J by 8 bases, with 10 bases left in between. The CDR3 runs to 13 residues. CDR3 residues: CASSLQGVDIQYF. As DNA, the CDR3 is TGTGCCAGCAGCTTGCAAGGGGTGGACATTCAGTACTTC.

The V and J genes are TRBV6-1 and TRBJ1-2; 8 bases agree with TRBD1. CDR1 MNHNS and CDR2 SASEGT come from the germline V gene. The J segment lost 0 bases and the V segment lost 2 bases, leaving 5 bases of the junction unmatched. This CDR3 region has 16 residues. CDR3 region: CASSEIGRGPNYGYTF. CDR3 nucleotides: TGTGCCAGCAGTGAAATCGGCAGGGGGCCTAACTATGGCTACACCTTC.

This chain connects TRBV5-1 to TRBJ1-1; D might be TRBD1 (5 bases). This CDR3 comprises 14 residues. In germline, CDR1 is SGHRS, CDR2 YFSETQ. Trimming removed 4 bases at V and 3 bases at J, with 13 bases between. CDR3: CASSRSGGDTEAFF. In nucleotides, the CDR3 is TGCGCCAGCAGCCGAAGCGGGGGGGACACTGAAGCTTTCTTT.

There are a few counts of this clone. The chain recombines TRBV2 with TRBJ1-1; D not resolved. The germline gives CDR1 SNHLY, CDR2 FYNNEI. The CDR3 is made up of 11 amino acids. V was cut by 6 bases and J by 4 bases, with 6 bases left in between. CDR3 in amino acids: CASSLSTEAFF. The DNA of the CDR3 is TGTGCCAGCAGCTTATCCACTGAAGCTTTCTTT. The full variable domain, rest sourced from reference TRBV2 and TRBJ1-1, is EPEVTQTPSHQVTQMGQEVILRCVPISNHLYFYWYRQILGQKVEFLVSFYNNEISEKSEIFDDQFSVERPDGSNFTLKIRSTKLEDSAMYFCASSLSTEAFFGQGTRLTVV.

The rearrangement joins TRBV4-1 to TRBJ2-7; 8 bases match TRBD2. J lost 2 bases, V lost 1 base, and 4 bases had no gene match. The CDR3 contains 15 residues. Germline-derived CDR1 and CDR2 are MGHRA and YSYEKL. The CDR3 protein is CASSQAVGRAYEQYF. The CDR3 bases are TGCGCCAGCAGCCAAGCGGTCGGGAGGGCCTACGAGCAGTACTTC.

The genes are TRBV5-1 and TRBJ2-3; 8 bases map to TRBD1. Germline V gives CDR1 SGHRS, CDR2 YFSETQ. J lost 5 bases, V lost 2 bases, and 4 bases had no gene match. The CDR3 extends over 14 amino acids. In DNA, the CDR3 is TGCGCCAGCAGCTTTCCAGGGGGCAGAGATACGCAGTATTTT. Amino acids: CASSFPGGRDTQYF.

This rearrangement joins TRBV7-9 to TRBJ1-2, with 9 bases aligning to TRBD1. Germline values: CDR1 SEHNR, CDR2 FQNEAQ (reference sequence). V shed 1 base and J 4 bases; nucleotides not matched to a gene: 7. CDR3 length equals 16 residues. The CDR3 DNA is TGTGCCAGCAGCTTAGGCCTTATGACAGGGGGCTATGGCTACACCTTC. This sequence encodes CASSLGLMTGGYGYTF.

The gene calls are TRBV5-8 and TRBJ1-2; perhaps TRBD1 as D (5 bases). Germline lookup yields CDR1 SGHTS and CDR2 YDEGEE. This CDR3 spans 15 amino acids. Trimming pared 2 bases from V and 4 bases from J, leaving 15 bases between. The CDR3 reads CASSFTGGWAYGYTF. CDR3 DNA sequence: TGTGCCAGCAGCTTCACAGGAGGGTGGGCCTATGGCTACACCTTC. The full variable domain, its missing parts supplied by reference TRBV5-8 and TRBJ1-2, is EAGVTQSPTHLIKTRGQQATLRCSPISGHTSVYWYQQALGLGLQFLLWYDEGEERNRGNFPPRFSGRQFPNYSSELNVNALELEDSALYLCASSFTGGWAYGYTFGSGTRLTVV.

The rearrangement joins TRBV5-1 to TRBJ2-3; TRBD2 is a possible D gene (6 bases). The V gene lost 7 bases and the J gene lost 5 bases, with 26 bases spanning the gap. Germline V gene sequence: CDR1 SGHRS, CDR2 YFSETQ. The CDR3 length is 17 residues. CDR3 protein: CASHDALASNDGDTQYF. CDR3 nucleotide sequence: TGCGCCAGCCACGACGCACTAGCATCAAATGATGGAGATACGCAGTATTTT.

In its sample, this clone was seen a few times. The chain recombines TRBV18 with TRBJ1-2, with a weak D call TRBD1 (5 bases). Germline loops: CDR1 KGHSH, CDR2 LQKENI. Trimming stripped 2 bases from V and 8 bases from J, with 15 bases between. The CDR3 contains 14 residues. CDR3 sequence (DNA): TGTGCCAGCTCACCATCGACAGCGCTCATAGGCTACACCTTC. This codes for CASSPSTALIGYTF. Looking up the rest from reference TRBV18 and TRBJ1-2 gives the full variable domain: NAGVMQNPRHLVRRRGQEARLRCSPMKGHSHVYWYRQLPEEGLKFMVYLQKENIIDESGMPKERFSAEFPKEGPSILRIQQVVRGDSAAYFCASSPSTALIGYTFGSGTRLTVV.

This chain joins TRBV7-6 and TRBJ2-3, with D hard to call. Trimming took 1 base from V and 0 from J, leaving 11 bases between them. Germline V lookup: CDR1 SGHVS, CDR2 FNYEAQ. The CDR3 contains 16 residues. CDR3 nucleotides: TGTGCCAGCAGCTTAGTAGCCTATTCGAGCACAGATACGCAGTATTTT. This codes for CASSLVAYSSTDTQYF.

The chain joins TRBV5-1 to TRBJ1-1, with 11 bases identical to TRBD1. CDR1 is SGHRS and CDR2 is YFSETQ in the germline V gene. With 4 bases clipped from V and 1 base from J, the junction kept 3 bases outside the gene matches. CDR3 length: 15 amino acids. CDR3 nucleotide sequence: TGCGCCAGCAGCCCGGGGACAGGGGGGAACACTGAAGCTTTCTTT. Its translation is CASSPGTGGNTEAFF.

The CDR3 region has the DNA TGCGCCAGCAGCTTGGGGGGACATACTCAAGAGACCCAGTACTTC. Residues: CASSLGGHTQETQYF. The J gene is TRBJ2-5, the V gene TRBV5-1, with TRBD1 as a possible D gene (6 bases). CDR1 is SGHRS and CDR2 is YFSETQ in the germline V gene. V gave up 0 bases and J gave up 2 bases, with 11 bases separating them. CDR3 length equals 15 residues.

V is TRBV5-5 and J is TRBJ2-7, with TRBD1 identical over 8 bases. The CDR3 runs to 15 residues. V trimming: 5 bases; J trimming: 5 bases; junction bases outside the gene matches: 12. In germline, CDR1 is SGHKS, CDR2 YYEKEE (reference sequence). In DNA, the CDR3 is TGTGCCAGCAGGGAGAGGACAGGGCTCGTCGACGAGCAGTACTTC. Encoded protein: CASRERTGLVDEQYF.

In its sample, this clone was seen once. In DNA, the CDR3 is TGTGCCAGCAGCGGAGGACTAGCGGGGATCCACGAGCAGTACTTC. Residues: CASSGGLAGIHEQYF. V is TRBV7-8 and J is TRBJ2-7, with 12 bases identical to TRBD2. This CDR3 region has 15 residues. J lost 5 bases, V lost 5 bases, and 7 bases had no gene match. Germline V gene lookup returns CDR1 SGHVS and CDR2 FQNEAQ.

This chain joins TRBV18 and TRBJ2-7, with 9 bases that match TRBD1. CDR1 and CDR2 from the germline V gene are KGHSH and LQKENI. Trimming at V came to 4 bases and at J to 3 bases, leaving 7 bases not matched to a gene. The length of the CDR3 is 15 residues. The CDR3 protein is CASSLGQGSGYEQYF. Written as DNA, the CDR3 is TGTGCCAGCTCACTAGGACAGGGGTCGGGCTACGAGCAGTACTTC.

The chain employs TRBV7-3 and TRBJ2-2; 7 bases map to TRBD1. V dropped 5 bases and J dropped 1; count of bases not matched to a gene: 7. Germline V lookup: CDR1 SGHTA, CDR2 FQGTGA. This CDR3 region has 16 residues. CDR3 protein: CASSTTGTENTGELFF. As DNA, the CDR3 is TGTGCCAGCAGCACAACCGGGACAGAGAACACCGGGGAGCTGTTTTTT.

This clone was seen just once. This chain uses TRBV4-3 with TRBJ1-4; tentatively, D is TRBD1 (6 bases). Trimming removed 0 bases from V and 3 bases from J, with 14 bases in between. Germline V gene data show CDR1 as LGHNA and CDR2 as YSLEER. CDR3 length: 17 amino acids. The CDR3 region is CASSQEPAGAPNEKLFF. The CDR3 DNA follows: TGCGCCAGCAGCCAAGAACCTGCAGGGGCCCCTAATGAAAAACTGTTTTTT.

The chain recombines TRBV10-3 with TRBJ2-7; tentative D call: TRBD1 (6 bases). Germline V gene data show CDR1 as ENHRY and CDR2 as SYGVKD. Trimming pared 4 bases from V and 3 bases from J, leaving 13 bases between. CDR3 size: 14 residues. The CDR3 bases are TGTGCCATCAGTGGGACAGCAGGAGTCTACGAGCAGTACTTC. Translation gives CAISGTAGVYEQYF.